The entry below gives a single T cell receptor (beta chain) sequence along with its context. The data stem from a study of OX40 agonist ivuxolimab in advanced cancers. Trimming removed 5 bases from V and 0 bases from J; junction bases left unmatched: 6. This CDR3 has 15 amino acids. Germline loops: CDR1 MNHNY, CDR2 SVGAGI (reference sequence). Assay: immunoSEQ multiplex PCR; the TCRdb copy retains only in-frame clones and omits some. The profile covers over 70,000 clones, with about 91% appearing a single time and under 0.25% taken by the ten largest. The starting material was CD4+ or CD8+ T cells sorted from blood, obtained in a trial of the OX40 agonist ivuxolimab. The receptor was derived from an adult with an advanced solid tumor such as melanoma, head and neck, liver or kidney cancer. This rearrangement joins TRBV6-6 to TRBJ1-2; 7 bases are shared with TRBD1. The CDR3 protein is CASSRGTEANYGYTF. The DNA of the CDR3 is TGTGCCAGCAGTAGGGGGACAGAAGCTAACTATGGCTACACCTTC.